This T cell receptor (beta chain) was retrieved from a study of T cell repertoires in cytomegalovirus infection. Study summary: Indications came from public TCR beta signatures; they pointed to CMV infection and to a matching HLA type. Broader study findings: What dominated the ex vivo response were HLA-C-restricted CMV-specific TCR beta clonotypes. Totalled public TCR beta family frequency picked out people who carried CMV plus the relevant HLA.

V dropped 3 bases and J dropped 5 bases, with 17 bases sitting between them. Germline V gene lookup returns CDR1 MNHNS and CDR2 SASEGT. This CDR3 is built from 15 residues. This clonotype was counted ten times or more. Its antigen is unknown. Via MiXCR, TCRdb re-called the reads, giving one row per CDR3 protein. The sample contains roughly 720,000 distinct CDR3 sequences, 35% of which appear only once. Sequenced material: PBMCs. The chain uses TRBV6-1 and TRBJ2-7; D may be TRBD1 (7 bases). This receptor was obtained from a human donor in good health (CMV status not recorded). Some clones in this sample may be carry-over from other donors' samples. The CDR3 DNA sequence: TGTGCCAGCAGTGATATCCCAGGGGGGTCGGACGAGCAGTACTTC. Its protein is CASSDIPGGSDEQYF.